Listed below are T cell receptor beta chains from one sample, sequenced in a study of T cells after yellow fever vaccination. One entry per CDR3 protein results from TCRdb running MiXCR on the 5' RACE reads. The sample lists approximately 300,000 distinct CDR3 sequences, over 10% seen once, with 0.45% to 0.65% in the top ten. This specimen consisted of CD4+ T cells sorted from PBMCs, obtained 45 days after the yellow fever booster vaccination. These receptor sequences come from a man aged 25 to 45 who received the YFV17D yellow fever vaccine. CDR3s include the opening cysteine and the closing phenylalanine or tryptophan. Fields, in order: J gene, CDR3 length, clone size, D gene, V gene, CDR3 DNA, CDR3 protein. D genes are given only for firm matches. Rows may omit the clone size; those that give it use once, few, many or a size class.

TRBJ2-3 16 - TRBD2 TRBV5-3 TGTGCCAGAAGCTCTAGCGGGACGGAAGATGCAGATACGCAGTATTTT CARSSSGTEDADTQYF
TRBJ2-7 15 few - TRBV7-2 TGTGCCAGCAGCCGACAAGGTAGCGGAACCTACGAGCAGTACTTC CASSRQGSGTYEQYF
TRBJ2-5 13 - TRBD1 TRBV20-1 TGCAGTGCGCAGGGGACAGGGGGAGAGACCCAGTACTTC CSAQGTGGETQYF
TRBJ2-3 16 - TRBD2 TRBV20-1 TGCAGTGCTAGGGGCCCGGGACTGACTAGCACAGATACGCGGTATTTT CSARGPGLTSTDTRYF
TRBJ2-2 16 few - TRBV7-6 TGTGCCAGCAGCCCTCCTCCGCGGGGGAACACCGGGGAGCTGTTTTTT CASSPPPRGNTGELFF
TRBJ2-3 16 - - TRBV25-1 TGTGCCAGCAGTCGCTCGACTAGTTCAAGGATAGATACGCAGTATTTT CASSRSTSSRIDTQYF
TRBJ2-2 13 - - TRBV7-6 TGTGCCAGCAGCTTAATGGTGTCCGGGGAGCTGTTTTTT CASSLMVSGELFF
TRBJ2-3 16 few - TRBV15 TGTGCCACCAGCAGAGAGCCCGGGAGCAGCACAGATACGCAGTATTTT CATSREPGSSTDTQYF
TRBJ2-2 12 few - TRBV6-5 TGTGCCAGCAGTCAGACCCCCGGGGAGCTGTTTTTT CASSQTPGELFF
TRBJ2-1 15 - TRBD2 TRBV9 TGTGCCAGCAGCGTACTAGCGGGAGGGCTTAATGAGCAGTTCTTC CASSVLAGGLNEQFF
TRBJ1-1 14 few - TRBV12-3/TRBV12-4 TGTGCCAGTCAATTAGCAGGACTGAACACTGAAGCTTTCTTT CASQLAGLNTEAFF
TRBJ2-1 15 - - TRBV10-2 TGCGCCAGCAGTGTATGGGGGGCATCCTACAATGAGCAGTTCTTC CASSVWGASYNEQFF
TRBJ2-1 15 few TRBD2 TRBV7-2 TGTGCCAGCAGCGTGGCGGGAGGCCCTAACAATGAGCAGTTCTTC CASSVAGGPNNEQFF
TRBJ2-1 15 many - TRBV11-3 TGTGCCAGCAGCTTAGACAGGGGGGAATACAATGAGCAGTTCTTC CASSLDRGEYNEQFF
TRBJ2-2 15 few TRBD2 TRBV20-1 TGCAGTGCTCGGATAGCGGGAGCGAGCACCGGGGAGCTGTTTTTT CSARIAGASTGELFF
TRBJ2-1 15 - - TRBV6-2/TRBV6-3 TGTGCCAGCAGTTGGAGGCGGGGATCCTACAATGAGCAGTTCTTC CASSWRRGSYNEQFF
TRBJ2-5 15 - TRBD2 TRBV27 TGTGCCAGCAGCCAGGCTAGCGGGACGCAAGAGACCCAGTACTTC CASSQASGTQETQYF
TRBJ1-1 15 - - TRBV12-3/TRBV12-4 TGTGCCAGCAGTTCAGGTTGGAGAGGGGACACTGAAGCTTTCTTT CASSSGWRGDTEAFF
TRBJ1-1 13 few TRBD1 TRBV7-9 TGTGCCAGCAGTTCACAGGGGGGGGCTGAAGCTTTCTTT CASSSQGGAEAFF
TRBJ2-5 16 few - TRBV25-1 TGTGCCAGCAGTGACCGTCCTGGACGGCGTGTGGAGACCCAGTACTTC CASSDRPGRRVETQYF
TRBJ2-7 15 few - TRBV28 TGTGCCAGCAGCCAGGGACCATTGAGCTCCTACGAGCAGTACTTC CASSQGPLSSYEQYF
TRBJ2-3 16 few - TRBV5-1 TGCGCCAGCAGCTCCCAAAATAGGGCAGGGGCAGATACGCAGTATTTT CASSSQNRAGADTQYF
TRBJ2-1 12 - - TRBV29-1 TGCAGCGTTGATACGGGTTACAATGAGCAGTTCTTC CSVDTGYNEQFF
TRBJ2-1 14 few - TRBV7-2 TGTGCCAGCAGCTTAGCTGTAGGTCACGCTGAGCAGTTCTTC CASSLAVGHAEQFF
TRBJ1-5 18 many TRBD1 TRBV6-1 TGTGCCAGCAATGAGGTCAGGGGGCGCCTAAATAGCAATCAGCCCCAGCATTTT CASNEVRGRLNSNQPQHF
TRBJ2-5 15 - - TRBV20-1 TGCAGTGCCCGACACGAGGGCGGCAACCAAGAGACCCAGTACTTC CSARHEGGNQETQYF
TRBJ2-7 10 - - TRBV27 TGTGCCAGCGGACTCTTCGAGCAGTACTTC CASGLFEQYF
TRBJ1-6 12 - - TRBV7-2 TGTGCCAGCAGCTTATCCCTTCCACCCCTCCACTTT CASSLSLPPLHF
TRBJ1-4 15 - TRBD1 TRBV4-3 TGCGCCAGCAGGACGACGGGACAGGGTTATGAAAAACTGTTTTTT CASRTTGQGYEKLFF
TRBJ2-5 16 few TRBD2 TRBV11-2 TGTGCCAGCAGACCGATATTGGGAGGGTTCCAAGAGACCCAGTACTTC CASRPILGGFQETQYF
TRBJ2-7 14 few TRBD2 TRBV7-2 TGTGCCAGCACCCTAGCGGGAGGTTCCTACGAGCAGTACTTC CASTLAGGSYEQYF
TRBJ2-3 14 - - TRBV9 TGTGCCAGCAGCGTGGGGCCTCACACAGATACGCAGTATTTT CASSVGPHTDTQYF
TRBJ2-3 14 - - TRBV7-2 TGTGCCAGCAGCTCGGAGTGGGGCACAGATACGCAGTATTTT CASSSEWGTDTQYF
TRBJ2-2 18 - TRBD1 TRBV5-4 TGTGCCAGCAGCGGGAAGGACAGGGGGCCAGTAAACACCGGGGAGCTGTTTTTT CASSGKDRGPVNTGELFF
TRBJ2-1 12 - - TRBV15 TGTGCCACCTCTATCGGCGACAATGAGCAGTTCTTC CATSIGDNEQFF
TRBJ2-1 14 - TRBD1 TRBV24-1 TGTGCCACCAGTGATCCGGGACAGCAAAATGAGCAGTTCTTC CATSDPGQQNEQFF
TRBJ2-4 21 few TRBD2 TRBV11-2 TGTGCCAGCAGCTTAGTCATGGCGGGAGGGGTATCTCTTAATGCCAAAAACATTCAGTACTTC CASSLVMAGGVSLNAKNIQYF
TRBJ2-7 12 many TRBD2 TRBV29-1 TGCAGCGGGACTAGCGGAACCTACGAGCAGTACTTC CSGTSGTYEQYF
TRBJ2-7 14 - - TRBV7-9 TGTGCCAGCAGCTTAGCGGAGATTTCCTACGAGCAGTACTTC CASSLAEISYEQYF
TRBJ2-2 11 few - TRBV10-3 TGTGCCATTGCAGACACCGGGGAGCTGTTTTTT CAIADTGELFF
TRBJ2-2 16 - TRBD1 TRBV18 TGTGCCAGCTCAAGCCCAGGGGGCCCGAACACCGGGGAGCTGTTTTTT CASSSPGGPNTGELFF
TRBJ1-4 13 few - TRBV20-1 TGCAGTGCTAGAAGCGGTCATGATGAAAAACTGTTTTTT CSARSGHDEKLFF
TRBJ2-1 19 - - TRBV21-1 TGTGCCAGCAGCATCCCGGGACAGGGGACAGCGGCTATGGGGCATGAGCAGTTCTTC CASSIPGQGTAAMGHEQFF
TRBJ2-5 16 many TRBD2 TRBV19 TGTGCCAGTAGTATGGTCAGCGGGAAGTACCAAGAGACCCAGTACTTC CASSMVSGKYQETQYF
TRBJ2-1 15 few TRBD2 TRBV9 TGTGCCAGCAGCGAGGGCGGGAGTTCCTACAATGAGCAGTTCTTC CASSEGGSSYNEQFF
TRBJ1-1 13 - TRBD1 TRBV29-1 TGCAGCGTTTTCGAGGGGGCGAAGACTGAAGCTTTCTTT CSVFEGAKTEAFF
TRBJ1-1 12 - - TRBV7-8 TGTGCCAGCAGCATATCCCACTCTGAAGCTTTCTTT CASSISHSEAFF
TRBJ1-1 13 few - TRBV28 TGTGCCAGCGAGGCGGGAAGGGGCACTGAAGCTTTCTTT CASEAGRGTEAFF
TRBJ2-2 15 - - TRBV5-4 TGTGCCAGCAGCCACCGCCTATCCCACACCGGGGAGCTGTTTTTT CASSHRLSHTGELFF
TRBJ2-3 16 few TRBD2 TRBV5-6 TGTGCCAGCAGCGTACCCGGGACTAGAAGCACAGATACGCAGTATTTT CASSVPGTRSTDTQYF
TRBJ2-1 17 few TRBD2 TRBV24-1 TGTGCCACCAGTGATTTGTCTAGTTCTAGCGGGTACAATGAGCAGTTCTTC CATSDLSSSSGYNEQFF
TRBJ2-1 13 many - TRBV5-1 TGCGCCAGCAGGCGTGACACCTACAATGAGCAGTTCTTC CASRRDTYNEQFF
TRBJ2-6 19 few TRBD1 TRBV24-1 TGTGCCACCAGTGATCCGAACGGACAGGGGGCGCCTGGGGCCAACGTCCTGACTTTC CATSDPNGQGAPGANVLTF
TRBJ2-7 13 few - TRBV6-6 TGTGCCAGCAGTTACGGGGGAGCCGACGAGCAGTACTTC CASSYGGADEQYF
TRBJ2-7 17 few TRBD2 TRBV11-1 TGTGCCAGCAGCTTAATGACTAGCGCCAACCAATACGAGGAGCAGTACTTC CASSLMTSANQYEEQYF